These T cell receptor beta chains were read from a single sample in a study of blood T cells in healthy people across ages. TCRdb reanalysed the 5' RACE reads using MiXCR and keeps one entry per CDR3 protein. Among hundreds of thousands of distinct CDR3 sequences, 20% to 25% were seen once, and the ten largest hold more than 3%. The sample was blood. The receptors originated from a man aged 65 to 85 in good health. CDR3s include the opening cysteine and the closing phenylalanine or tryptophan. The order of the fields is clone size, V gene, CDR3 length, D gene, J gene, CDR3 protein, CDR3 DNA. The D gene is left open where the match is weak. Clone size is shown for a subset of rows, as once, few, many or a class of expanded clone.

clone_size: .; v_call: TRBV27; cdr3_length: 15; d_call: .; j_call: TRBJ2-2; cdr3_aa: CASSLNSISTGELFF; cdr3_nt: TGTGCCAGCAGTTTGAATTCGATCAGCACCGGGGAGCTGTTTTTT
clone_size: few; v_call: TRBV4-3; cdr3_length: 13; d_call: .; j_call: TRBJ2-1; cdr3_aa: CASSQVIGGILSF; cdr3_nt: TGCGCCAGCAGCCAAGTAATCGGCGGGATCCTTTCTTTC
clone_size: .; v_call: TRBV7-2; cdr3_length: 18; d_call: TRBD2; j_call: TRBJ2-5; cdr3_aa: CASSLVFVLAGRQETQYF; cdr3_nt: TGTGCCAGCAGCTTAGTTTTCGTCTTAGCGGGCCGCCAAGAGACCCAGTACTTC
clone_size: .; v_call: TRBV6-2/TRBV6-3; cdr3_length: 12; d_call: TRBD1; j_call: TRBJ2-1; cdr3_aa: CASRQTGEEQFF; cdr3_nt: TGTGCCAGCAGGCAGACAGGGGAAGAGCAGTTCTTC
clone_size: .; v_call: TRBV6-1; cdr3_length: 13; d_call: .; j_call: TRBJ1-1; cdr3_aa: CASSVVRAIGAFF; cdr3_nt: TGTGCCAGCAGTGTAGTACGCGCAATCGGAGCTTTCTTT
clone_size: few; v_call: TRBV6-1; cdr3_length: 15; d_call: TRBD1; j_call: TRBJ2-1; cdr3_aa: CASSALRTGSIEQFF; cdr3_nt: TGTGCCAGCAGTGCCCTAAGGACAGGTTCCATTGAGCAGTTCTTC
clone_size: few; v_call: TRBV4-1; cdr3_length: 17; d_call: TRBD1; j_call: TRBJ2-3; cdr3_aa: CASSRGDRDRSADTQYF; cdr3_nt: TGCGCCAGCAGCCGCGGAGACCGGGACAGGAGCGCAGATACGCAGTATTTT
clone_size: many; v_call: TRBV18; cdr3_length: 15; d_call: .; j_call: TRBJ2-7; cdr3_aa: CASSPEFSGPYEQYF; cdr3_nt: TGTGCCAGCTCACCAGAGTTTAGCGGACCCTACGAGCAGTACTTC
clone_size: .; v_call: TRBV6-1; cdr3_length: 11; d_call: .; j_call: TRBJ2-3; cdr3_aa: CASSEDHTQYF; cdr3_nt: TGTGCCAGCAGTGAAGATCATACGCAGTATTTT
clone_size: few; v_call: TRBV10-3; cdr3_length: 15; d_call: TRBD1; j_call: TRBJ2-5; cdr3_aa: CAISEPGTGLETQYF; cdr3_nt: TGTGCCATCAGTGAGCCCGGGACAGGGTTGGAGACCCAGTACTTC
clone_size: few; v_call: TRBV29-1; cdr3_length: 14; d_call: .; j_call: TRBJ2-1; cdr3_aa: CSVDQGHSYNEQFF; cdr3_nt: TGCAGCGTTGATCAGGGGCACTCCTACAATGAGCAGTTCTTC
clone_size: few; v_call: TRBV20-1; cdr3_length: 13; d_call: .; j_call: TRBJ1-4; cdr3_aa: CSASSDTDEKLFF; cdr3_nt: TGCAGTGCTAGCTCAGATACGGATGAAAAACTGTTTTTT
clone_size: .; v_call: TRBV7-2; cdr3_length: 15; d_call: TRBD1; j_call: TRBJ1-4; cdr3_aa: CASSHGTALDEKLFF; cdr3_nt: TGTGCCAGCAGCCATGGGACAGCTTTAGATGAAAAACTGTTTTTT
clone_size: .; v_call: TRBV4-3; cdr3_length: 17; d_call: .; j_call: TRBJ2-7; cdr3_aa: CASSQARSPARPYEQYF; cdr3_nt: TGCGCCAGCAGCCAAGCAAGAAGTCCAGCACGTCCCTACGAGCAGTACTTC